This entry features one TCR beta chain sequence. The specificity of this receptor is unknown. The record has no base qualities; no much larger clone is one base away. The entry originates in a study of cytomegalovirus exposure and HLA in healthy donors listed by TCRdb under 2017. The study in broad terms: According to an earlier analysis of 587 of the donors, 150 million to 200 million T cells yielded some 110 million unique TCR beta sequences and more than 250 Gb of sequence data. An early release covering 550 to 700 HLA-typed donors comprised 250 to 350 gigabases of sequencing data and roughly 86 million unique TCR sequences. Among the roughly 400 genotyped donors, 75% to 90% belonged to the genetic ancestry cluster associated with self-reported Caucasian donors. The study was designed to test whether signatures of past pathogen exposure could be identified by cataloging public T cell receptors. The study profiled the T cell repertoires of 500 to 800 subjects by immunosequencing and related them to cytomegalovirus serostatus. In addition to the first cohort of approximately 650 subjects, a separate validation cohort of 120 different subjects was used. High-throughput TCR immunosequencing, statistical association of individual TCRs with disease status, and machine learning were combined to predict cytomegalovirus infection status. A later analysis re-examined previously published TCR beta repertoires from hundreds of donors and added high-resolution HLA genotyping to investigate patterns of TCR occurrence. Rather than drawing on any new phenotypic data, the later analysis identified candidate immune exposures from TCR beta sequences and the way those sequences occurred across donors. To decide whether each TCR beta V gene segment behaved as functional or pseudogenic, an earlier analysis of some 600 of the donors relied on high-throughput TCR beta sequencing. Donor age, sex, ethnicity and CMV serostatus were collected together with the repertoire data. A later genetic analysis used genome-wide SNP genotypes for about three fifths of the 666 donors, treating that subset as a discovery cohort. Every discovery cohort repertoire had been produced on one sequencing platform. Class I and class II HLA loci were covered by the typing at four-digit resolution. Typing coverage varied by locus: 629-630 donors for A, B, C, DRB1 and DQB1; roughly 520 for DQA1; about 600 for DPA1; some 470 for DPB1. A handful of DR-DQ haplotypes were treated as single units for association and clustering because of strong linkage in the cohort. On average, roughly 250,000 unique TCR beta nucleotide sequences were sequenced per donor among a few hundred genotyped donors of the cohort, with 15% to 20% of those sequences being non-productive.

In total, 600 or so healthy bone marrow donors made up the cohort. At the time of sampling, every cohort member was nominally healthy, though immune exposures that went unrecorded were likely present. The donor tested CMV seronegative, placing the donor among the 300 to 450 seronegative members of the cohort. A peripheral blood sample was collected from each donor, and TCR beta sequencing was performed on peripheral blood mononuclear cells. The Qiagen DNeasy Blood Extraction Kit was used to extract genomic DNA from the blood cell samples. Library preparation employed the immunoSEQ multiplex PCR assay. For the multiplex PCR, a mixture combining 60 forward primers for TCR Vbeta segments and 13 reverse primers for TCR Jbeta segments was used. The CDR3 region of rearranged TCR beta genes was amplified from genomic DNA by a multiplex PCR assay. The Illumina HiSeq System was used to sequence the amplified TCR beta libraries as 87-base-pair reads. In the authors' own workflow: In a later analysis, 80 million or so unique TCR beta chains were counted across the 500 to 850 repertoires, and roughly 11 million of these chains were shared by at least two donors. To remove PCR and sequencing errors, raw reads were error-corrected and collapsed into unique sequences using a nearest-neighbor algorithm that merged closely related sequences. CDR3 sequences were aligned to IMGT reference sequences to assign V, D and J gene segments. For a sequence to be retained, at least a six-nucleotide match to both a V gene segment and a J gene segment was required. A rearrangement counted as productive if the CDR3 had no stop codons and remained in frame with V and J, and every other rearrangement counted as non-productive. Following IMGT convention, CDR3 was defined as the stretch from the second conserved V-encoded cysteine up to the conserved J-encoded phenylalanine. The earlier analysis of approximately 500 of the donors excluded sequences that lacked an unambiguous match to a single V gene segment. In an earlier analysis of approximately 550 of the donors, V segments were called functional above 56.7% productive rearrangements and were called segregating when the between-donor standard deviation exceeded 5%. A statistical classification framework was built to diagnose cytomegalovirus status from the catalog of TCR beta chain sequences. In a later analysis, V and J genes were assigned by comparing TCR nucleotide sequences against IMGT/GENE-DB human TR gene sequences. Using the TCRdist pipeline, a later analysis assigned CDR3 sequences along with most-parsimonious VDJ recombination scenarios. A later analysis defined each TCR beta chain by its CDR3 amino acid sequence plus V-gene family, and excluded reads lacking a unique V-gene family. In a later analysis, several hundred highly shared, low-generation-probability nucleotide sequences were removed to address suspected cross-contamination and a sequencing artifact. In a later analysis, a clonal expansion index was calculated for each public chain from normalized within-repertoire ranks of inferred template counts. Generation probabilities in a later analysis came from a VDJ recombination model fitted to out-of-frame rearrangements, and those results were checked against IGoR. Hypergeometric tests were used in a later analysis to score TCR-TCR, TCR-HLA and TCR-CMV co-occurrence, with a repertoire-size bias correction applied to the TCR pairs. False discovery rates were estimated in a later analysis by permuting HLA or CMV assignments 20 times. In a later analysis, co-occurring TCRs were grouped with DBSCAN, and TCRdist sequence similarity was added when clustering was performed within HLA-allele-positive subsets. For co-occurrence clustering, repertoires with fewer than 30,000 or more than 120,000 public chains were excluded, along with a handful of repertoires with anomalous nucleotide sharing. Sourced from immuneACCESS, this table was stored by TCRdb with only in-frame sequences that have V and J called. A share of the clones is absent; for the studies checked, an unresolved V gene accounts for under half, and the remainder has no known explanation. For V, J and clone size, that table is used; D and trimming come from the DNA. For this sample the table gives a few hundred thousand clones, of which around 90% were detected only once. Approximately 1.5% of the sample rests with the top ten.

Based on the germline V gene, the CDR1 and CDR2 sequences are SGDLS and YYNGEE. V drops 4 bases and J drops 8 bases, leaving 17 bases in between. The CDR3 numbers 14 residues from cysteine through phenylalanine. Of the read, only the CDR3 DNA is kept; its 42 bases are in frame from base 1. What the study reported, not specific to this receptor: In the study, around 160 TCR beta chains were listed as associated with cytomegalovirus. A cluster of highly shared sequence variants was judged likely to be a technical artifact of the sequencing pipeline. For the cohort, immune exposure information was limited to CMV serostatus. The authors suggested that the approach could potentially be generalized to other disease states and immunological phenotypes. While some public TCRs were present in many individuals, most TCR sequences turned up only very rarely across donors. A later analysis found that HLA-associated TCR beta chains were more clonally expanded and had lower generation probabilities than equally common non-associated chains. Cytomegalovirus status was reported to be diagnosed by the classifier with high specificity and sensitivity in both the original and validation cohorts. In a later analysis, most CMV-associated TCR beta chains were found to appear HLA-restricted, with HLA associations seemingly driven largely by CMV exposure. Several of the top co-occurrence clusters appeared to be linked to parvovirus B19, influenza, CMV and Epstein-Barr virus, according to a later analysis. In a later genetic analysis, fewer N-insertions in productive TCRs were reported among donors in an Asian-associated ancestry cluster than the 666-donor mean. Correlated functional status among segregating V segments might reflect linkage disequilibrium, but an unknown experimental factor could not be ruled out. An earlier analysis of approximately 530 of the donors showed that most TCR beta V segments appeared in productive rearrangements either about 87% or about 30% of the time, which broadly matched IMGT annotations. The presence/absence analyses assumed that sequencing depth was roughly uniform across donors, and that assumption may not be true. An association between a missense DCLRE1C variant and V-gene and J-gene trimming of TCR beta chains was found in a later genetic analysis and replicated in an independent cohort. The earlier analysis of approximately 560 of the donors excluded roughly 16 rarely observed V segments, including chromosome 9 orphons, because counts were too low. When HLA alleles, especially DR and DQ, strongly co-occurred, TCR associations were difficult to assign to individual alleles. Three of the identified cytomegalovirus-associated TCR beta chains were confirmed in vitro to be specific for cytomegalovirus antigens. At a false discovery rate of 0.05, a later analysis linked approximately 18,000 TCR beta sequences to specific HLA alleles. Because HLA typing was unavailable for some donors at each locus, only the typed subset was used in association tests. Because the 87-base-pair reads could not distinguish some IMGT-functional V segments, including TRBV6-2 and TRBV6-3, those segments were excluded. Only TCR beta chains were sequenced in this cohort, and the absence of alpha or paired-chain data limited detectable features. In a later analysis, the rate of TCR association differed among HLA loci, with DRB1 alleles having the most associated TCRs and HLA-C alleles having the fewest. A further reported finding was that TCR beta sequences accurately predicted the HLA-A and HLA-B alleles for most subjects in the first cohort.

The sample taken for sequencing was PBMCs. The rearrangement joined TRBV9 to TRBJ2-3, with TRBD1 as a weak D call on 5 bases. The clonotype was recovered from a girl aged 2-10 years in good health and CMV-seronegative. The DNA sequence is TGTGCCAGCAGCCCGGAGCAGGGCGGATTTACGCAGTATTTT. Translated, it reads CASSPEQGGFTQYF.